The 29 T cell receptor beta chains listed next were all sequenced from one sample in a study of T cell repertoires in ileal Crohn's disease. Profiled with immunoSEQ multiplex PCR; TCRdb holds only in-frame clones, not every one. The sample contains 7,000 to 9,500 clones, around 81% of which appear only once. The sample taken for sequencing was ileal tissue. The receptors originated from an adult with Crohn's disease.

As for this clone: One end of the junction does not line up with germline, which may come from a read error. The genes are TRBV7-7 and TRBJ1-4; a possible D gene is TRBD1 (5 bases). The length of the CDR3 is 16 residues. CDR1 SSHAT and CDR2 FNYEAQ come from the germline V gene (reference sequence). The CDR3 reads CASSLPSGTTNEKLFF. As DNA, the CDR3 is TGTGCTAGCAGCTTGCCCTCAGGGACAACTAATGAAAAACTGTTTTTT.

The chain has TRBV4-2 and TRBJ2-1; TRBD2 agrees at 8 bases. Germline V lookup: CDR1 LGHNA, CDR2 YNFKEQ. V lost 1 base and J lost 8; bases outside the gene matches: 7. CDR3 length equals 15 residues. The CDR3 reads CASSQVLGGADEQFF. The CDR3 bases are TGTGCCAGCAGCCAAGTACTCGGGGGGGCGGATGAGCAGTTCTTC.

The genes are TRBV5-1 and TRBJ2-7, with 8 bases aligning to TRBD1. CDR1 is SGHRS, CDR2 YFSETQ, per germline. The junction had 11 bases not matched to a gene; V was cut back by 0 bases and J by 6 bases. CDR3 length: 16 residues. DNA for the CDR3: TGCGCCAGCAGCTTGGGGGGCGGGACAGGCGGGCGCGAGCAGTACTTC. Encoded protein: CASSLGGGTGGREQYF.

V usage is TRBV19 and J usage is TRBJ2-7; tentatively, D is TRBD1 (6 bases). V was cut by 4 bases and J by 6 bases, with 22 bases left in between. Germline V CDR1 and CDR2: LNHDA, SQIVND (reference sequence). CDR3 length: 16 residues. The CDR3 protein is CASSTQHAPDRSEQYF. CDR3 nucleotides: TGTGCCAGTAGTACCCAACATGCCCCAGACAGGTCCGAGCAGTACTTC.

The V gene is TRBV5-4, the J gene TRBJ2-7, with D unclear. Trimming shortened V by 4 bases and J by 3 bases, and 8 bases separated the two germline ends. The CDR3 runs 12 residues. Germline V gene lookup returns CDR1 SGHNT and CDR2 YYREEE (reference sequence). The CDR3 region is CASSGTGYEQYF. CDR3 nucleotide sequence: TGTGCCAGCAGCGGTACCGGCTACGAGCAGTACTTC.

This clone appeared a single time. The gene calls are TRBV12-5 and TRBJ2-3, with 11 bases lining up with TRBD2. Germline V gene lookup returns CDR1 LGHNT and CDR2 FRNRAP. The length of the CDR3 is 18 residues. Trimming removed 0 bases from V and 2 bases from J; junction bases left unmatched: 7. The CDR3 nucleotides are TGTGCTAGTGGTTTGGTACACCTAGCGGGGGGATTCACAGATACGCAGTATTTT. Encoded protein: CASGLVHLAGGFTDTQYF.

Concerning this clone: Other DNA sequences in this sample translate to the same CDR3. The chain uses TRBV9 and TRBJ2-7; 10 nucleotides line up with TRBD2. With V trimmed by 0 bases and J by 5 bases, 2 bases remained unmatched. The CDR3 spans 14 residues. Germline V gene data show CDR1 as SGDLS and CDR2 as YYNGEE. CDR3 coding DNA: TGTGCCAGCAGCGTAGGCCTAGCGGGAGACGAGCAGTACTTC. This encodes CASSVGLAGDEQYF.

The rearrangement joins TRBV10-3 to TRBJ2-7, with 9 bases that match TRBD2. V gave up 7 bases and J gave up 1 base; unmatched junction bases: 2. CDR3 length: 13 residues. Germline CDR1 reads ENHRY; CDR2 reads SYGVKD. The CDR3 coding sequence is TGTGCCATCAAGACTAGCGGTTCCTACGAGCAGTACTTC. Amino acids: CAIKTSGSYEQYF.

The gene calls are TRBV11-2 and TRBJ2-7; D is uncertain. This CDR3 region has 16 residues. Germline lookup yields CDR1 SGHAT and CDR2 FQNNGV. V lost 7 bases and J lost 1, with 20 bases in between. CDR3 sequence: CASTPHRVLSSYEQYF. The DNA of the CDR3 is TGTGCCAGCACCCCCCATCGAGTGCTCTCATCCTACGAGCAGTACTTC.

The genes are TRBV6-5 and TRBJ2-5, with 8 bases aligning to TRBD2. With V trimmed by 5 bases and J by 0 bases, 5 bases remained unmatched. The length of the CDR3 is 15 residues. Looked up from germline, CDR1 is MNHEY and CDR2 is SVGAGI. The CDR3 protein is CASSRLASYQETQYF. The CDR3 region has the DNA TGTGCCAGCAGTAGACTAGCGTCGTACCAAGAGACCCAGTACTTC.

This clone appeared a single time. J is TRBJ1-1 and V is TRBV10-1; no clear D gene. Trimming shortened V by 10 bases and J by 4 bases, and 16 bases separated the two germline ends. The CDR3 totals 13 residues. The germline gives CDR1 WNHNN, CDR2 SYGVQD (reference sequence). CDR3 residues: CATRPTGGTEAFF. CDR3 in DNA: TGCGCCACTCGCCCGACGGGAGGCACTGAAGCTTTCTTT.

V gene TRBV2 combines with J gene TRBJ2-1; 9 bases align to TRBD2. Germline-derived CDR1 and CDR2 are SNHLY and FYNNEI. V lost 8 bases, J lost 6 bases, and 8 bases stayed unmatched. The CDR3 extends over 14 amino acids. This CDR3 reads CASLRGGGGNEQFF. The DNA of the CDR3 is TGTGCCAGCCTTCGTGGCGGGGGGGGCAATGAGCAGTTCTTC.

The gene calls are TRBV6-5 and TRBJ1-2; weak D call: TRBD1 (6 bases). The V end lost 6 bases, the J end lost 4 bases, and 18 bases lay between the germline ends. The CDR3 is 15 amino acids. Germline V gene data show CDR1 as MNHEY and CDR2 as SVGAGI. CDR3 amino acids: CASRSGVQGIYGYTF. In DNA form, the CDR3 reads TGTGCCAGCAGGAGCGGGGTACAGGGAATCTATGGCTACACCTTC.

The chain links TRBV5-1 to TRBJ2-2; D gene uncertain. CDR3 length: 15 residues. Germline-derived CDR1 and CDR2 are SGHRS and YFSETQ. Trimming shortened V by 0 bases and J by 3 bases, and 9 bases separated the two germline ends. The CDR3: CASSLGLSDTGELFF. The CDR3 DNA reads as TGCGCCAGCAGCTTGGGATTGTCAGACACCGGGGAGCTGTTTTTT.

CDR3 coding DNA: TGTGCCAGCAGCCTATCCCCAAAGTCCTATGGCTACACCTTC. This sequence encodes CASSLSPKSYGYTF. The rearrangement links TRBV27 to TRBJ1-2; no clear D. Germline V lookup: CDR1 MNHEY, CDR2 SMNVEV (reference sequence). Trimming left V 6 bases short and J 4 bases short, with 15 bases between. The CDR3 contains 14 residues.

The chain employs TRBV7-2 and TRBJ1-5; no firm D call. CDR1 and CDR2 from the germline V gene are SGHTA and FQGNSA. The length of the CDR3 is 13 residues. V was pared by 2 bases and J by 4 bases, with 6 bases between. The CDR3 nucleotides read TGTGCCAGCAGCTTATGGCAGAATCAGCCCCAGCATTTT. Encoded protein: CASSLWQNQPQHF.

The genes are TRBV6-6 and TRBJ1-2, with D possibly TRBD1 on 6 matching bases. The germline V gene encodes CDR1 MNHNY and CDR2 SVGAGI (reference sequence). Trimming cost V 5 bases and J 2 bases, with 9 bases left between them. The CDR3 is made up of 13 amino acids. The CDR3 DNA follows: TGTGCCAGCAGTCCCGGACAGAACTATGGCTACACCTTC. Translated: CASSPGQNYGYTF.

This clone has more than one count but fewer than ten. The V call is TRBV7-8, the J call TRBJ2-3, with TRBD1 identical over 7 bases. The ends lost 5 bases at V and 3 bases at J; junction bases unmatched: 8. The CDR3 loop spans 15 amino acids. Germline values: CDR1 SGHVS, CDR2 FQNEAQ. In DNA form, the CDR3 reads TGTGCCAGCAGCACCCGACAGGGCCAAACAGATACGCAGTATTTT. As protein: CASSTRQGQTDTQYF.

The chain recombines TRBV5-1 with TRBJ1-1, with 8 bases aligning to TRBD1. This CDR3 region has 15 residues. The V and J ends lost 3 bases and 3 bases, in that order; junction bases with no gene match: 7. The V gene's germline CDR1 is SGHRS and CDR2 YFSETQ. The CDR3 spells CASSYQGAVYTEAFF. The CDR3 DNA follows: TGCGCCAGCAGCTACCAGGGGGCGGTGTACACTGAAGCTTTCTTT.

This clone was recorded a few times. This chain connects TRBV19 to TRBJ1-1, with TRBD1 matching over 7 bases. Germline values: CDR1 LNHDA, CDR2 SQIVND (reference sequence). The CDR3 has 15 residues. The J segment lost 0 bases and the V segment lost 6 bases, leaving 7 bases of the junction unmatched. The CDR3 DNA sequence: TGTGCCAGTAGACTTCAGGGGGTCATGAACACTGAAGCTTTCTTT. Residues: CASRLQGVMNTEAFF.

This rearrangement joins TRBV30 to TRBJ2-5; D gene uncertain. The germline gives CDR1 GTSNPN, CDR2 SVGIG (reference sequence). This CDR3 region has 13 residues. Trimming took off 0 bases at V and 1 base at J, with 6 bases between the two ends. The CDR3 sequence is CAWSVNSQETQYF. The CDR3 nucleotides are TGTGCCTGGAGTGTAAACAGCCAAGAGACCCAGTACTTC.

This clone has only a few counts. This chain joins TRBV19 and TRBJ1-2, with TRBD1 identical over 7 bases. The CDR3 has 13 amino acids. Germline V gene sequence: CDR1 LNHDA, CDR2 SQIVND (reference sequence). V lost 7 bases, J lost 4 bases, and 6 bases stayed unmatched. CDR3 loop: CASTPTGTYGYTF. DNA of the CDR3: TGTGCCAGTACCCCGACAGGGACCTATGGCTACACCTTC.

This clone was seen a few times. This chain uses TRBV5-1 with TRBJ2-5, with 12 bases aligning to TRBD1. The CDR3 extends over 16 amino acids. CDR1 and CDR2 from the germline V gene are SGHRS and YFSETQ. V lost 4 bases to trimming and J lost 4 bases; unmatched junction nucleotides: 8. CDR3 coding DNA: TGCGCCAGCAGCGGGGGACAGGGGGCGGTAGGAGAGACCCAGTACTTC. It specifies CASSGGQGAVGETQYF.

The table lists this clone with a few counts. The DNA for the CDR3 is TGTGCCTGGAGTGCTTACAGCTCGCACTATGGCTACACCTTC. Translated: CAWSAYSSHYGYTF. This chain connects TRBV30 to TRBJ1-2; unclear D gene. Germline CDR1 reads GTSNPN; CDR2 reads SVGIG (reference sequence). The V end lost 1 base, the J end lost 3 bases, and 12 bases lay between the germline ends. This CDR3 contains 14 residues.

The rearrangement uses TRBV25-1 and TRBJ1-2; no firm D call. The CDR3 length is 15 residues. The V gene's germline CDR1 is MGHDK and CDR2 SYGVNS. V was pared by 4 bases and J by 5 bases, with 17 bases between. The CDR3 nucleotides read TGTGCCAGCAGTGCCCTTATGGGGAGGGTATATGGCTACACCTTC. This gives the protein CASSALMGRVYGYTF.

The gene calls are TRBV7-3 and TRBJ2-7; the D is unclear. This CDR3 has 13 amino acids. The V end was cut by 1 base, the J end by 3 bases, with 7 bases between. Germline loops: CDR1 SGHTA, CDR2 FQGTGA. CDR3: CASSLIGGYEQYF. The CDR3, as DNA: TGTGCCAGCAGCTTAATTGGCGGCTACGAGCAGTACTTC. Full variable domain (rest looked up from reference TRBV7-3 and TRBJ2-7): GAGVSQTPSNKVTEKGKYVELRCDPISGHTALYWYRQSLGQGPEFLIYFQGTGAADDSGLPNDRFFAVRPEGSVSTLKIQRTERGDSAVYLCASSLIGGYEQYFGPGTRLTVT.

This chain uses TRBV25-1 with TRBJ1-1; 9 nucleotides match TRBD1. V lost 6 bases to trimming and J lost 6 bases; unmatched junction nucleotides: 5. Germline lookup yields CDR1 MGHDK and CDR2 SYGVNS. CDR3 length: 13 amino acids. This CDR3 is CASRGTGGSEAFF. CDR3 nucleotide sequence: TGTGCCAGCAGGGGAACAGGGGGCTCTGAAGCTTTCTTT. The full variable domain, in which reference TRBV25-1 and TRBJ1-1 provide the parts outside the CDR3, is EADIYQTPRYLVIGTGKKITLECSQTMGHDKMYWYQQDPGMELHLIHYSYGVNSTEKGDLSSESTVSRIRTEHFPLTLESARPSHTSQYLCASRGTGGSEAFFGQGTRLTVV.

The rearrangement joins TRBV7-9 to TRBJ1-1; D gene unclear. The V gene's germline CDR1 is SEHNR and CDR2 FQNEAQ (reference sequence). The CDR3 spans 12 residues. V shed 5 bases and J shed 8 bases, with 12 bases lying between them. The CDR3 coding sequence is TGTGCCAGCAGCCGGAGGCCAAACGAAGCTTTCTTT. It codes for CASSRRPNEAFF.

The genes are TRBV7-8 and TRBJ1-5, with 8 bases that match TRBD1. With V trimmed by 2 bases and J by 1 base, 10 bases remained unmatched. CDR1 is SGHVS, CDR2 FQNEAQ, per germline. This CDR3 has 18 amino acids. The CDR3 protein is CASSLWWQGATSNQPQHF. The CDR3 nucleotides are TGTGCCAGCAGCTTATGGTGGCAGGGGGCGACGAGCAATCAGCCCCAGCATTTT.